This TCR beta chain was identified during a study of shared clonotypes between healthy human individuals. About the research overall: Per donor, CD8 memory used one plate, CD8 naive used two, CD4 memory used three and CD4 naive used three.

This table comes from immunoSEQ multiplex PCR, and its TCRdb copy is limited to in-frame clones, with some not included. The sample has some 2.1 million clones, 95% seen once. The germline V and J ends were trimmed by 5 bases and 4 bases, with 12 bases remaining between them. Germline V gene data show CDR1 as SGHDT and CDR2 as YYEEEE. This CDR3 comprises 13 residues. The sample was naive CD4+ T cells sorted from blood. As for subset: CD45RA+ positively selected. The V call is TRBV5-6, the J call TRBJ1-2; the D gene is possibly TRBD1 (5 bases). The receptor was isolated from a young man in good health. CDR3 bases: TGTGCCAGCAGTCCGGGGACGGCCTATGGCTACACCTTC. Translated: CASSPGTAYGYTF.